This T cell receptor beta chain was profiled in a study of graft-versus-host responses after intestinal transplantation. Study as a whole: Recipients uniformly received anti-thymocyte globulin induction, followed by tacrolimus and steroids for 3 to 4 years. Notes on the study in general: Declines in HvG clones occurring early post-transplant were associated with peak circulating GvH clone levels. The authors found GvH clones in recipient marrow, some appearing first in ileum or blood. Subjects displaying graft-donor T cell macrochimerism possessed elevated graft-versus-host to host-versus-graft clonal ratios inside allografts.

This clone was seen a handful of times. The antigen remains unidentified. With 6 bases removed from V and 3 bases from J, the gap between germline ends came to 18 bases. The CDR3 has 15 amino acids. Germline CDR1 reads MDHEN; CDR2 reads SYDVKM. Graft tissue processing released intraepithelial and lamina propria lymphocytes. This table comes from immunoSEQ multiplex PCR, and its TCRdb copy is limited to in-frame clones, with some not included. The sample contains around 15,000 clones, 80% of which appear only once. This clonotype originated in a human patient who received an intestinal transplant, so some T cells may come from the graft donor. The source material was ileum tissue, sampled roughly 110 days after intestinal transplant. V and J are TRBV28 and TRBJ2-7, with D perhaps matching TRBD1 (6 bases). The CDR3 reads CASSITLTGHYEQYF. CDR3 bases: TGTGCCAGCAGCATTACATTGACAGGCCACTACGAGCAGTACTTC.